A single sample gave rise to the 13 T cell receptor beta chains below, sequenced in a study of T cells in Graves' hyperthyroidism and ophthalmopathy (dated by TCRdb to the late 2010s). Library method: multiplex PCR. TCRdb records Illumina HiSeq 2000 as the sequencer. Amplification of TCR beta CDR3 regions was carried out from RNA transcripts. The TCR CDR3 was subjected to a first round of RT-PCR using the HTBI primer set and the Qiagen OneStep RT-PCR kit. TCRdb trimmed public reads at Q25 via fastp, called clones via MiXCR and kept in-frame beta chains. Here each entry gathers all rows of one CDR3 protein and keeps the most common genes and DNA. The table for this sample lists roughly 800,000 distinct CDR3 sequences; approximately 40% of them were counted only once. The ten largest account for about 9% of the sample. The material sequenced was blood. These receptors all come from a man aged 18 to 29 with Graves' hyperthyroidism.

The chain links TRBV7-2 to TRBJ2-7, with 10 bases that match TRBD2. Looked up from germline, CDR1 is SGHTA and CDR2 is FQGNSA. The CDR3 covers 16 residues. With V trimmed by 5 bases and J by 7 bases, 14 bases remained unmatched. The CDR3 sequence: CASSQVGAGGPREQYF. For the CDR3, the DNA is TGTGCCAGCAGCCAAGTAGGAGCGGGAGGGCCTCGAGAGCAGTACTTC.

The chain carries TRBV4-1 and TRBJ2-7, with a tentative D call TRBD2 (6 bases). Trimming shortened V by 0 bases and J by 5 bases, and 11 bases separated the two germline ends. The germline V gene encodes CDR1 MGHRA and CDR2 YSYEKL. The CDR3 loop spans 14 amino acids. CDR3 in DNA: TGCGCCAGCAGCCAAGAGCTGGGACTGGACGAGCAGTACTTC. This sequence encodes CASSQELGLDEQYF.

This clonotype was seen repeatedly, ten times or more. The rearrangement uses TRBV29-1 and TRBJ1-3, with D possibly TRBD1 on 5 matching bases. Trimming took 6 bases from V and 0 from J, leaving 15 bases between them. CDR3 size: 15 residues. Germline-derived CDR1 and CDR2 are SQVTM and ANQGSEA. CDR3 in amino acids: CSVILVQGSGNTIYF. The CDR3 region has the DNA TGCAGCGTGATACTTGTCCAGGGCTCTGGAAACACCATATATTTT.

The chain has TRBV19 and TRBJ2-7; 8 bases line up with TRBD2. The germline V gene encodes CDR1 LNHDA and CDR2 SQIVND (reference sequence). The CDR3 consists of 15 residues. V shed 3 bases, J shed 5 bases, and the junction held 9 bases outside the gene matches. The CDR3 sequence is CASSIFAGGTDEQYF. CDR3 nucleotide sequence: TGTGCCAGTAGTATTTTCGCGGGAGGAACCGACGAGCAGTACTTC. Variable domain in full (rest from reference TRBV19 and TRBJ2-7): DGGITQSPKYLFRKEGQNVTLSCEQNLNHDAMYWYRQDPGQGLRLIYYSQIVNDFQKGDIAEGYSVSREKKESFPLTVTSAQKNPTAFYLCASSIFAGGTDEQYFGPGTRLTVT.

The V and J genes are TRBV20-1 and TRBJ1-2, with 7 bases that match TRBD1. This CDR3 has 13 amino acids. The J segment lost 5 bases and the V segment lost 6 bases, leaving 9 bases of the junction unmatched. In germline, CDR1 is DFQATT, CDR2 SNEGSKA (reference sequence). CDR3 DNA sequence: TGCAGTGCCCACTCAGGGACAGATTATGGCTACACCTTC. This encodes CSAHSGTDYGYTF.

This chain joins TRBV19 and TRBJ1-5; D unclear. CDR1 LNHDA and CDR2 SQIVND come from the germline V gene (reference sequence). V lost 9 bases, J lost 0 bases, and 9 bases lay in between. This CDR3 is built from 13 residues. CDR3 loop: CASGDDSNQPQHF. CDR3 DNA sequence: TGTGCCAGCGGGGATGATAGCAATCAGCCCCAGCATTTT.

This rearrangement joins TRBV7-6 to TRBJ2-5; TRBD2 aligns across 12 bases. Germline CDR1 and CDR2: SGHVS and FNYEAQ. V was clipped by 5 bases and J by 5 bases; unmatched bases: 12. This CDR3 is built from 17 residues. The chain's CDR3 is CASSPGASGGAGETQYF. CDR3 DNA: TGTGCCAGCAGCCCAGGGGCTAGCGGGGGGGCCGGTGAGACCCAGTACTTC.

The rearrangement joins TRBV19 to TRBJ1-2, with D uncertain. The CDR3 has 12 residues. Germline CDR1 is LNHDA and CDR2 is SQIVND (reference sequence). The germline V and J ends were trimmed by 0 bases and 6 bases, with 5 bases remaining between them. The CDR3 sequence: CASSIDGDGYTF. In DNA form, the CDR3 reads TGTGCCAGTAGTATAGATGGGGATGGCTACACCTTC.

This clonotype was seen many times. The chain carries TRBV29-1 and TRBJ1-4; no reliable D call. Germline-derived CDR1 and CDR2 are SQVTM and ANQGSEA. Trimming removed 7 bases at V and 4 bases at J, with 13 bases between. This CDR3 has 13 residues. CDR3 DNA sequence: TGCAGCGCCGAGGTGAACCGTAATGAAAAACTGTTTTTT. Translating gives CSAEVNRNEKLFF.

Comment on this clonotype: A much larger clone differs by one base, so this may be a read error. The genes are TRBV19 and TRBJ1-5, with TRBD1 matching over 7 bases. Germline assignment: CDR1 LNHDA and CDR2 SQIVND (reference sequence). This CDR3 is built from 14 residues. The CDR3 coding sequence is TGTGCCAGTAGCCAGGGACAGTACAATCGGCCCCAGCATTTT. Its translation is CASSQGQYNRPQHF. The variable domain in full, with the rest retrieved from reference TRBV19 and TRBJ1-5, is DGGITQSPKYLFRKEGQNVTLSCEQNLNHDAMYWYRQDPGQGLRLIYYSQIVNDFQKGDIAEGYSVSREKKESFPLTVTSAQKNPTAFYLCASSQGQYNRPQHFGDGTRLSIL.

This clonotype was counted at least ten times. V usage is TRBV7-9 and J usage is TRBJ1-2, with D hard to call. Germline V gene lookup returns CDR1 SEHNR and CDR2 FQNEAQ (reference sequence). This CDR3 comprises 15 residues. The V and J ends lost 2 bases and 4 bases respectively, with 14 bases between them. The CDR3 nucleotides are TGTGCCAGCAGCTTACGGACGGCGGGGTCCTATGGCTACACCTTC. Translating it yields CASSLRTAGSYGYTF. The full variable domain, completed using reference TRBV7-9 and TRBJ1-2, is DTGVSQNPRHKITKRGQNVTFRCDPISEHNRLYWYRQTLGQGPEFLTYFQNEAQLEKSRLLSDRFSAERPKGSFSTLEIQRTEQGDSAMYLCASSLRTAGSYGYTFGSGTRLTVV.

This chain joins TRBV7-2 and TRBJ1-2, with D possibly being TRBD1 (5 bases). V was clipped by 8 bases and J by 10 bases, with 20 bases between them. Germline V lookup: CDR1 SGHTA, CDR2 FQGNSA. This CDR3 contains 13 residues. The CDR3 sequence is CASSPGQKKDYTF. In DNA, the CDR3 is TGTGCCAGCTCACCGGGGCAGAAAAAGGACTACACCTTC.

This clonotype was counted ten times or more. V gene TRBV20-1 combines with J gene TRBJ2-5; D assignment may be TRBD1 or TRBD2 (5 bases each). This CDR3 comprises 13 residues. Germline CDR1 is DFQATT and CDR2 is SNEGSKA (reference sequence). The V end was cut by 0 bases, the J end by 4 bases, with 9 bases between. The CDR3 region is CSARDGGGETQYF. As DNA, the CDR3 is TGCAGTGCTAGAGATGGGGGTGGAGAGACCCAGTACTTC.